This TCR beta chain was sequenced for a study of T cells in Graves' hyperthyroidism and ophthalmopathy. Study details: It was at initial diagnosis, before any treatment, that peripheral blood was collected. Study-wide points: In the blood, most expanded thyroid clonotypes above 0.001 appeared as well.

This clonotype was picked up a small number of times. Antigen specificity is unknown. Newly diagnosed hyperthyroidism patients aged 18 to 65 years had disease lasting under 2 months. Any patient presenting with uncontrolled infection, other autoimmune disease, pregnancy or lactation was left out. CDR3 size: 13 residues. Germline loops: CDR1 DFQATT, CDR2 SNEGSKA (reference sequence). V shed 6 bases, J shed 4 bases, and the junction held 8 bases outside the gene matches. TCR beta CDR3 region amplification was performed from RNA transcripts. During a first-round RT-PCR of the TCR CDR3, the HTBI primer set was used. TCRdb reprocessed the multiplex PCR reads with MiXCR, giving one entry per CDR3 protein. Found here are about 280,000 distinct CDR3 sequences, under 30% of them singletons; the top ten hold about 25%.

The clonotype originates from a man between 40 and 49 years old with Graves' hyperthyroidism that later progressed to Graves' ophthalmopathy. The sequenced material came from blood. The chain recombines TRBV20-1 with TRBJ2-5; 7 bases match TRBD2. This chain's CDR3 is CSAPLGGTETQYF. DNA of the CDR3: TGCAGTGCCCCCTTGGGGGGGACAGAGACCCAGTACTTC.